What follows is one T cell receptor (beta chain) and its context. How the authors handled the data: Estimates of nucleated cell counts were drawn from the amplification of reference gene primers. Data came from immunoSEQ multiplex PCR; TCRdb stores just in-frame clones and leaves some out. V, J and clone size are those of that table, while D and trimming were read from the DNA. The sample has 90,000 to 150,000 clones, less than 85% seen once; the top ten hold about 2.7%. The data originate from a study of blood T cell repertoires in COVID-19. Sequencing used peripheral blood. The origin of this receptor is a man over 45 with acute or convalescent COVID-19.

The CDR3 bases are TGTGCCAGCAGTTTGGGACAGGGCGGCGGTGGCTACACCTTC. Residues: CASSLGQGGGGYTF. The chain recombines TRBV28 with TRBJ1-2; 9 bases map to TRBD1. The CDR3 covers 14 residues. Trimming at V came to 3 bases and at J to 7 bases, leaving 6 bases not matched to a gene. Germline V gene lookup returns CDR1 MDHEN and CDR2 SYDVKM.